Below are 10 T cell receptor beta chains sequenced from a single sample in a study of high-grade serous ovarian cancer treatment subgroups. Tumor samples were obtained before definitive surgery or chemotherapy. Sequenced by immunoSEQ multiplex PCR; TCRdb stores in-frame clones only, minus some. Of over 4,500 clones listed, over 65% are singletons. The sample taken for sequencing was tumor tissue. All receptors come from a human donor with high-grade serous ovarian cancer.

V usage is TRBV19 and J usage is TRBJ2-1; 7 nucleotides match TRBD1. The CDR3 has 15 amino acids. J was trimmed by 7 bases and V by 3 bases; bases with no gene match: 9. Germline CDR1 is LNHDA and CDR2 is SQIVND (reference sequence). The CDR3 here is CASSMRAGGQNEQFF. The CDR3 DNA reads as TGTGCCAGTAGTATGAGGGCAGGGGGTCAAAATGAGCAGTTCTTC.

CDR3 in amino acids: CASSTPRPGANVLTF. CDR3 nucleotide sequence: TGTGCCAGCAGCACACCCCGACCTGGGGCCAACGTCCTGACTTTC. V usage is TRBV7-2 and J usage is TRBJ2-6; D is unresolved. Looked up from germline, CDR1 is SGHTA and CDR2 is FQGNSA. V was cut by 5 bases and J by 2 bases, with 10 bases left in between. There are 15 residues in the CDR3.

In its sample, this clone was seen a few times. The CDR3 DNA sequence: TGTGCCAGCAGCCAAGTTGTGGGGGCTGGGGAGACCCAGTACTTC. Protein sequence: CASSQVVGAGETQYF. The rearrangement links TRBV14 to TRBJ2-5; tentatively, D is TRBD1 (6 bases). Germline V gene lookup returns CDR1 SGHDN and CDR2 FVKESK. CDR3 length: 15 amino acids. Trimming took 1 base from V and 5 from J, leaving 14 bases between them. Looking up the rest from reference TRBV14 and TRBJ2-5 gives the full variable domain: EAGVTQFPSHSVIEKGQTVTLRCDPISGHDNLYWYRRVMGKEIKFLLHFVKESKQDESGMPNNRFLAERTGGTYSTLKVQPAELEDSGVYFCASSQVVGAGETQYFGPGTRLLVL.

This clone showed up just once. The CDR3 DNA is TGCAGCGTGGGGTTCTCCTACAATGAGCAGTTCTTC. Translated: CSVGFSYNEQFF. The chain links TRBV29-1 to TRBJ2-1; D is uncertain. With 6 bases removed from V and 0 bases from J, the gap between germline ends came to 6 bases. Germline V gene lookup returns CDR1 SQVTM and CDR2 ANQGSEA. The length of the CDR3 is 12 residues.

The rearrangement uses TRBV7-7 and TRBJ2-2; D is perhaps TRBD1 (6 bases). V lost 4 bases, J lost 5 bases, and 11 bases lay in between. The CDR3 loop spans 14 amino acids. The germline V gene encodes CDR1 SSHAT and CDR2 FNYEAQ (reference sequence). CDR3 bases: TGTGCCAGCAGCTCATCGACAGGAACCGGGGAGCTGTTTTTT. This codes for CASSSSTGTGELFF.

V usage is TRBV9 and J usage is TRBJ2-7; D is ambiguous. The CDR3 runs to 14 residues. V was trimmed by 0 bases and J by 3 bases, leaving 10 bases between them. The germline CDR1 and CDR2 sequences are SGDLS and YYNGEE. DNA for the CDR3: TGTGCCAGCAGCGTAGGAGTGGCAGACTACGAGCAGTACTTC. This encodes CASSVGVADYEQYF.

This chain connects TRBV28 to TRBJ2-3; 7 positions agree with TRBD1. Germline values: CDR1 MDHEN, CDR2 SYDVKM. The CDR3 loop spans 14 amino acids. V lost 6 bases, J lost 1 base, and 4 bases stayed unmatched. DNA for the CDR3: TGTGCCAGCAGCACAGGGGTTCGCACAGATACGCAGTATTTT. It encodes CASSTGVRTDTQYF.

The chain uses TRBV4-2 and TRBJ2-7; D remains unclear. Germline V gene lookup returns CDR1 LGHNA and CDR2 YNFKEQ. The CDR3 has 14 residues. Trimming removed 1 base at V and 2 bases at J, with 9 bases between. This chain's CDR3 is CASSQAEEAYEQYF. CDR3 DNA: TGTGCCAGCAGCCAAGCGGAAGAGGCCTACGAGCAGTACTTC.

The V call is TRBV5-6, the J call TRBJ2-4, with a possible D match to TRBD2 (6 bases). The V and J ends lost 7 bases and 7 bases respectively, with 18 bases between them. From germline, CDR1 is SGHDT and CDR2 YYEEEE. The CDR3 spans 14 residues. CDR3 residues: CASFLGGAGNIQYF. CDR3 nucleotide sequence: TGTGCCAGCTTTCTCGGGGGTGCTGGGAACATTCAGTACTTC. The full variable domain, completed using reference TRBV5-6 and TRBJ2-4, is DAGVTQSPTHLIKTRGQQVTLRCSPKSGHDTVSWYQQALGQGPQFIFQYYEEEERQRGNFPDRFSGHQFPNYSSELNVNALLLGDSALYLCASFLGGAGNIQYFGAGTRLSVL.

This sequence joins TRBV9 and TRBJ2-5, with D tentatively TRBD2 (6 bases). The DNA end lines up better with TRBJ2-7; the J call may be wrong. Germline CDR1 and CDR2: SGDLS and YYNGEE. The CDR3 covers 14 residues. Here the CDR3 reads CASSVGLDGYEQYF. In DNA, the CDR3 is TGTGCCAGCAGCGTAGGACTAGACGGATACGAGCAGTACTTC.